This T cell receptor beta chain was documented in a study of spatial heterogeneity in lung cancer. TCRdb processed the 5' RACE reads anew with MiXCR; each CDR3 protein has one entry. This repertoire shows about 22,000 distinct CDR3 sequences, 4% to 5% found once; its top ten account for over 7%. Time point of the sample: sample taken at primary tumor resection. The sequenced material consisted of unsorted whole RNA from tumor, nontumor lung or frozen PBMC. Only a few counts were recorded for this clonotype. The CDR3 has 15 residues. Germline V gene lookup returns CDR1 LNHNV and CDR2 YYDKDF (reference sequence). Trimming cost V 7 bases and J 0 bases, with 13 bases left between them.

The origin of this receptor is a male donor with early-stage non-small cell lung cancer. J is TRBJ1-5 and V is TRBV15; tentatively, D is TRBD1 (5 bases). The material was PBMCs, obtained at surgery. DNA for the CDR3: TGTGCCACCACCTCAGGGACGATTAGCAATCAGCCCCAGCATTTT. Translation: CATTSGTISNQPQHF.